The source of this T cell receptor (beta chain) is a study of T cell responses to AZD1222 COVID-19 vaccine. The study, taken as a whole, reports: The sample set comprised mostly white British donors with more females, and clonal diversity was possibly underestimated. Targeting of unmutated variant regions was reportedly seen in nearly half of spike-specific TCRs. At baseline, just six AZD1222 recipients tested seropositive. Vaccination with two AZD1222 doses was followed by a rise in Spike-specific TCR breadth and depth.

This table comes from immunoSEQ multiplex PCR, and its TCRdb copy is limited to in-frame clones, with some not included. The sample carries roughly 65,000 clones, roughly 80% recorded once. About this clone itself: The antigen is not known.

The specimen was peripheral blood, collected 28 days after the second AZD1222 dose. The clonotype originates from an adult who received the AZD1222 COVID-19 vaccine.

The CDR3 region is CASREGYMNTEAFF. CDR3 coding DNA: TGTGCCAGCAGAGAGGGCTACATGAACACTGAAGCTTTCTTT. The chain has TRBV21-1 and TRBJ1-1. TRBV21-1 counts as a pseudogene. The CDR3 length is 14 residues.